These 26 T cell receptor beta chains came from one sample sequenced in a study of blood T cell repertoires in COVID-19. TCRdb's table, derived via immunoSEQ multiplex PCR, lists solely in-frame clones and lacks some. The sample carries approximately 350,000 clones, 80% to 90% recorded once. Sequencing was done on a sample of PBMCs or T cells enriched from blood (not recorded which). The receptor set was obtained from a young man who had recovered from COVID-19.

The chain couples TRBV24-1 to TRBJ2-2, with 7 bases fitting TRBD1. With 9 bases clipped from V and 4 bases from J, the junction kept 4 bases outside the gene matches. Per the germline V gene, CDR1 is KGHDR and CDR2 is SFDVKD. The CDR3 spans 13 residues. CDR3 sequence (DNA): TGTGCCACCGGGGACAGAGCCACCGGGGAGCTGTTTTTT. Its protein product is CATGDRATGELFF.

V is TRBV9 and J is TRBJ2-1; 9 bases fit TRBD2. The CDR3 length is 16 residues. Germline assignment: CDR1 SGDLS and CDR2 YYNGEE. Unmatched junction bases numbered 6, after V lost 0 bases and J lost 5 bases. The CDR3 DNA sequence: TGTGCCAGCAGCGTAGGGGAGCGGGAGGTAGACAATGAGCAGTTCTTC. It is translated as CASSVGEREVDNEQFF.

DNA of the CDR3: TGTGCCAGCAGCTTTGGGCAGGACATTTCCTACGAGCAGTACTTC. This sequence encodes CASSFGQDISYEQYF. The chain carries TRBV7-3 and TRBJ2-7; D possibly corresponds to TRBD1 (5 bases). The CDR3 spans 15 residues. Deletions cut 3 bases from V and 1 base from J, with 13 bases between. The germline gives CDR1 SGHTA, CDR2 FQGTGA.

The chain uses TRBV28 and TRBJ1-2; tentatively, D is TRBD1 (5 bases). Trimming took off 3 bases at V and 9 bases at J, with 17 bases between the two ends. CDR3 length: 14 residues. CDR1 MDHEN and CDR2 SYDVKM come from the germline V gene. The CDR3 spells CASSFTQGLWSYTF. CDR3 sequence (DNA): TGTGCCAGCAGTTTTACTCAGGGATTATGGAGCTACACCTTC.

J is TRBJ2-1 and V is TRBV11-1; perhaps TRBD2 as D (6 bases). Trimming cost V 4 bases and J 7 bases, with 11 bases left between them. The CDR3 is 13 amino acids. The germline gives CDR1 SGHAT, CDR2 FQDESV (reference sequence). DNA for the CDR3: TGTGCCAGCAGCTCGGGACTCTATAATGAGCAGTTCTTC. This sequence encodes CASSSGLYNEQFF.

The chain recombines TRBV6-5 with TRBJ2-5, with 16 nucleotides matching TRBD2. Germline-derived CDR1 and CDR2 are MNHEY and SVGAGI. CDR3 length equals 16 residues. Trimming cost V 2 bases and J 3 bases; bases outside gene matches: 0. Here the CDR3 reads CASSYGTSGREETQYF. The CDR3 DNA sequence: TGTGCCAGCAGTTACGGGACTAGCGGGAGGGAAGAGACCCAGTACTTC.

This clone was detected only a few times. This CDR3 reads CASPKGAGGNTIYF. The CDR3 DNA reads as TGTGCCAGCCCGAAGGGGGCAGGAGGAAACACCATATATTTT. The rearrangement uses TRBV7-4 and TRBJ1-3; 7 nucleotides line up with TRBD1. Germline lookup yields CDR1 SGHVT and CDR2 SQSDAQ. Trimming at V came to 8 bases and at J to 4 bases, leaving 8 bases not matched to a gene. This CDR3 comprises 14 residues.

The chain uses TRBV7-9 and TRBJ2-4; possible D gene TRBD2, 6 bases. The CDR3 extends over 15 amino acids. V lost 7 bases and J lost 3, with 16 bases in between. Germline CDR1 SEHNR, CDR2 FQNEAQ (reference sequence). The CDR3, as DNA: TGTGCCAGCATCGGCGGGGCCGATCACAAAAACATTCAGTACTTC. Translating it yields CASIGGADHKNIQYF.

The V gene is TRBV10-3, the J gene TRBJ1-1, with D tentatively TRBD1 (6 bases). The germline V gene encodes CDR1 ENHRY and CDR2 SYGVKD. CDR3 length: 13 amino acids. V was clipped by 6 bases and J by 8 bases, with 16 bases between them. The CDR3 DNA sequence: TGTGCCATCAGGCGTACAGGGCCCACAGAAGCTTTCTTT. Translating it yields CAIRRTGPTEAFF.

In DNA, the CDR3 is TGTGCCAGCAGCTTGGGGGGACAGGGCCTTGGCTACACCTTC. Its translation is CASSLGGQGLGYTF. The rearrangement links TRBV5-4 to TRBJ1-2; 9 nucleotides align to TRBD1. The V gene's germline CDR1 is SGHNT and CDR2 YYREEE (reference sequence). J gave up 7 bases and V 0 bases, and 4 bases lay outside the gene matches. The CDR3 is 14 residues long.

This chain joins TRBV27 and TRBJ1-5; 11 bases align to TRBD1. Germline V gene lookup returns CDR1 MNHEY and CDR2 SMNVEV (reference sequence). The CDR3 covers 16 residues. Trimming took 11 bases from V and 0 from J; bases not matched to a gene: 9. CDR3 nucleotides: TGTGCCTCGGACAGGGGGCGACCGCTTAGCAATCAGCCCCAGCATTTT. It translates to CASDRGRPLSNQPQHF.

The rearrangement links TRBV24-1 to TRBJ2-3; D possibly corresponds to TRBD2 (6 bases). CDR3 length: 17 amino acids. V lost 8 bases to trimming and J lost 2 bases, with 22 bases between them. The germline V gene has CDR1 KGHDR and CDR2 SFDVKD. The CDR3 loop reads CATIWAGPRIITDTQYF. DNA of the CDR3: TGTGCCACCATCTGGGCGGGGCCCCGTATAATCACAGATACGCAGTATTTT.

The CDR3 nucleotides are TGTGCCAGCAGCCCGAGGTCCCCGGGGATGAACACTGAAGCTTTCTTT. This codes for CASSPRSPGMNTEAFF. The V gene is TRBV7-6, the J gene TRBJ1-1, with unresolved D. The CDR3 totals 16 residues. V lost 5 bases, J lost 0 bases, and 16 bases lay in between. Germline loops: CDR1 SGHVS, CDR2 FNYEAQ.

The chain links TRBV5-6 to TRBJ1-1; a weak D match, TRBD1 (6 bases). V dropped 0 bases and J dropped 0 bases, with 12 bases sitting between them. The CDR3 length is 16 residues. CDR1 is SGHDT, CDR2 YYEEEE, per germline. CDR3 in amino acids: CASSLARDNMNTEAFF. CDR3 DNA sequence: TGTGCCAGCAGCTTGGCCCGGGACAACATGAACACTGAAGCTTTCTTT.

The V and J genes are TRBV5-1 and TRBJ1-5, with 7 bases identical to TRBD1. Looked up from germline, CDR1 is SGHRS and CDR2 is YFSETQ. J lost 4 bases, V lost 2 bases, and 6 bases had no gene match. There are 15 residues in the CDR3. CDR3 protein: CASSFTTGTNQPQHF. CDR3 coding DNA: TGCGCCAGCAGCTTCACGACAGGGACAAATCAGCCCCAGCATTTT.

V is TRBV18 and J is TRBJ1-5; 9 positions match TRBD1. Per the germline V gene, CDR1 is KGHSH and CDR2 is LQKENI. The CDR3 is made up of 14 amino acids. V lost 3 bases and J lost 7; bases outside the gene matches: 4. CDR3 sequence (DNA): TGTGCCAGCTCACCGGACAGGGGTGGGCAGCCCCAGCATTTT. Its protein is CASSPDRGGQPQHF.

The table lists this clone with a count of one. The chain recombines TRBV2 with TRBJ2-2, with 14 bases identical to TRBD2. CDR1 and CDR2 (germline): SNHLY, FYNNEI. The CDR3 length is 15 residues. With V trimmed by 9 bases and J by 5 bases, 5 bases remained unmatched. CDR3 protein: CASGLAGGRTGELFF. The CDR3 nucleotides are TGTGCCAGTGGACTAGCGGGAGGTCGGACCGGGGAGCTGTTTTTT.

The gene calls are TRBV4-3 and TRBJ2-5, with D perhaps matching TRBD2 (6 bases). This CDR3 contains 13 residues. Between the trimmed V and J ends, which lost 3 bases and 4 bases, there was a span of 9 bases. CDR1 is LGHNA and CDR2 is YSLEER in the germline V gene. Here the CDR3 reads CASSHGGRETQYF. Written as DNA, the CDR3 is TGCGCCAGCAGCCATGGGGGGAGAGAGACCCAGTACTTC.

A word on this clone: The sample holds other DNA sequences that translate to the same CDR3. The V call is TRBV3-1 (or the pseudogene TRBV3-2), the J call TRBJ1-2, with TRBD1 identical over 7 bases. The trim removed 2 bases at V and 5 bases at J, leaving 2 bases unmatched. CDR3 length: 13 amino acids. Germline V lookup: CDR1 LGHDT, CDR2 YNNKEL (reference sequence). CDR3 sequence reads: CASSQTGVYGYTF. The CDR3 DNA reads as TGTGCCAGCAGCCAAACAGGGGTTTATGGCTACACCTTC.

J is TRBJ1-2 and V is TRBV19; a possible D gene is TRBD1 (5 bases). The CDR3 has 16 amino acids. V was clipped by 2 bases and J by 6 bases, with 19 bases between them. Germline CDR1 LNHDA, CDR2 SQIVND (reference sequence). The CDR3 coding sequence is TGTGCCAGTAGTATAAATAGGTTGACGGTGGGGCATGGCTACACCTTC. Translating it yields CASSINRLTVGHGYTF.

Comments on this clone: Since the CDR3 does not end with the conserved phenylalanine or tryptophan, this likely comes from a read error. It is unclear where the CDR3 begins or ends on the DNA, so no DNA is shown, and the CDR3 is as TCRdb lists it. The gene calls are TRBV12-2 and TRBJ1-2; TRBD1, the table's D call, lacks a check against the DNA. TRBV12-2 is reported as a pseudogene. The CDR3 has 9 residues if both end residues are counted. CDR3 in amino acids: CANPLPSFL.

The DNA for the CDR3 is TGTGCCAGCAGCCCGCTCTATGGAAACACCATATATTTT. This codes for CASSPLYGNTIYF. The J gene is TRBJ1-3, the V gene TRBV7-9; D unclear. V dropped 5 bases and J dropped 3 bases, with 8 bases sitting between them. This CDR3 contains 13 residues. Germline V CDR1 and CDR2: SEHNR, FQNEAQ (reference sequence).

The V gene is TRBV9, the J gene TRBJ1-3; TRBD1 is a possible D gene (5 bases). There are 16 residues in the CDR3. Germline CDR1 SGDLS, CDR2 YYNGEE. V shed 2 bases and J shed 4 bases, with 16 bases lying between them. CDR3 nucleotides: TGTGCCAGCAGCGTCCCACGCGAAGGGGCGGGAAACACCATATATTTT. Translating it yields CASSVPREGAGNTIYF. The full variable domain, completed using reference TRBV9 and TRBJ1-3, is DSGVTQTPKHLITATGQRVTLRCSPRSGDLSVYWYQQSLDQGLQFLIQYYNGEERAKGNILERFSAQQFPDLHSELNLSSLELGDSALYFCASSVPREGAGNTIYFGEGSWLTVV.

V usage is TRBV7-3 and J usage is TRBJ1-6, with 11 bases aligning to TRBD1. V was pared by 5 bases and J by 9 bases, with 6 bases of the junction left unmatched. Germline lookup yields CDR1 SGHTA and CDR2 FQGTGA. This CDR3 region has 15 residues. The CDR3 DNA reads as TGTGCCAGCAGCGGAGGGACAGGGGGTCGTTCACCCCTCCACTTT. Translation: CASSGGTGGRSPLHF. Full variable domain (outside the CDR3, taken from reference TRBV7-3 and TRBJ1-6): GAGVSQTPSNKVTEKGKYVELRCDPISGHTALYWYRQSLGQGPEFLIYFQGTGAADDSGLPNDRFFAVRPEGSVSTLKIQRTERGDSAVYLCASSGGTGGRSPLHFGNGTRLTVT.

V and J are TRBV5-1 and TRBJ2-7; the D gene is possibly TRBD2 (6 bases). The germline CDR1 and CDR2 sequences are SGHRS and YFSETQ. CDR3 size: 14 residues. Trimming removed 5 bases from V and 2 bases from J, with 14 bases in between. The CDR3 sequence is CASRQSGLTYEQYF. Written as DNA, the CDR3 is TGCGCCAGCAGGCAAAGCGGGCTTACCTACGAGCAGTACTTC.

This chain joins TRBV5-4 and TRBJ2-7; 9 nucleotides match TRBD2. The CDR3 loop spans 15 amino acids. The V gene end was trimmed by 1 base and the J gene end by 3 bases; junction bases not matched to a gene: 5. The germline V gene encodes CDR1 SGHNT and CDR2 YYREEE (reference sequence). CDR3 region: CASSLRGLASYEQYF. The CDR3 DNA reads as TGTGCCAGCAGCTTGAGGGGACTAGCCAGCTACGAGCAGTACTTC.